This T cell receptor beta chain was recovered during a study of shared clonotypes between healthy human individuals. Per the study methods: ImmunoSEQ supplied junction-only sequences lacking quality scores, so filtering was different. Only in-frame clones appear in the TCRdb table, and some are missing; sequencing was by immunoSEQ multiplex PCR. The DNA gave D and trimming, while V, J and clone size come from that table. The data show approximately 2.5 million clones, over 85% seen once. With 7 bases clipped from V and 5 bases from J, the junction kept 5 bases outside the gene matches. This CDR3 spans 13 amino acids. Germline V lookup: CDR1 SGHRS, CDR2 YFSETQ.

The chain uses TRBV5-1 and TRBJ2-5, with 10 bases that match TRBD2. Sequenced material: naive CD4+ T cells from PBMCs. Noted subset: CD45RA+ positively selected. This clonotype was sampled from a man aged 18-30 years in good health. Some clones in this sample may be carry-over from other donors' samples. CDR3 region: CASASGSWETQYF. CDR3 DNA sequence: TGCGCCAGCGCTAGCGGGAGTTGGGAGACCCAGTACTTC.